This T cell receptor beta chain comes out of a study of shared clonotypes between healthy human individuals. Overall study findings and caveats: All-four-donor shared clonotypes had higher generation probabilities than non-shared clonotypes did. The study found roughly 5% of naive CD4 clonotypes shared across a few donors.

Sequencing was at deep level. The method was immunoSEQ multiplex PCR; TCRdb's version includes in-frame clones alone and lacks a portion of them. The sample gives 2.3 million or so clones, approximately 93% of which show up once; under 0.45% is in the top ten. For this clone: Its target is not known.

This sequence originates from a man younger than 30 in good health. Some clones in this sample may be carry-over from other donors' samples. Sequenced sample: naive CD4+ T cells from PBMCs. The subset was: CD45RA+ positively selected.

The CDR3 reads CASSFFMLRGLLTGELFF. CDR3 nucleotides: TGTGCCAGCAGTTTTTTTATGTTGCGGGGCCTCTTGACCGGGGAGCTGTTTTTT. The chain joins TRBV28 to TRBJ2-2; a weak D match, TRBD2 (6 bases). The germline CDR1 and CDR2 sequences are MDHEN and SYDVKM. This CDR3 contains 18 residues. V was trimmed by 3 bases and J by 5 bases, leaving 22 bases between them.